Sequencing of this T cell receptor (beta chain) was carried out in a study of blood T cell repertoires in COVID-19. Whole-study context: Whether acute or convalescent, the COVID-19 samples came from the United States, Italy and Spain. PBMCs, B-cell-depleted T cells, or T cells were the source of the cDNA or gDNA that made up the material.

Original processing methods: Estimates of nucleated cell counts were drawn from the amplification of reference gene primers. Only in-frame clones appear in the TCRdb table, and some are missing; sequencing was by immunoSEQ multiplex PCR. V and J calls plus clone size are reproduced from that table; the DNA served to infer D and trimming. In the table there are around 62,000 clones, approximately 93% of which are singletons. Looked up from germline, CDR1 is MNHEY and CDR2 is SVGEGT. The CDR3 is made up of 17 amino acids. The ends lost 0 bases at V and 5 bases at J; junction bases unmatched: 5. The count of this clone is one.

The sequencing sample was made of peripheral blood. The TCR was taken from a man aged 65 to 85 with active COVID-19. The chain is built from TRBV6-2 or TRBV6-3 and TRBJ2-1, with 12 bases identical to TRBD2. This CDR3 is CASSYSPSGGAHNEQFF. As DNA, the CDR3 is TGTGCCAGCAGTTACTCGCCTAGCGGGGGGGCGCACAATGAGCAGTTCTTC.